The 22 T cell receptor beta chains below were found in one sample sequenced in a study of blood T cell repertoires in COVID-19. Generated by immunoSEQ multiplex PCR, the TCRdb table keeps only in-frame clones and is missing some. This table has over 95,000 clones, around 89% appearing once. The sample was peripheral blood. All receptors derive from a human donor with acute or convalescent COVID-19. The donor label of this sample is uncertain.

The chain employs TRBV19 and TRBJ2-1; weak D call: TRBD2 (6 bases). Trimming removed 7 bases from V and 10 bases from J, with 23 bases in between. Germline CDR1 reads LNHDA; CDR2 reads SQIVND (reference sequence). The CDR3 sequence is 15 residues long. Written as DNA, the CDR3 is TGTGCCAGTACGGGTCGGCGGGGCACTTCCATCGAGCAGTTCTTC. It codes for CASTGRRGTSIEQFF.

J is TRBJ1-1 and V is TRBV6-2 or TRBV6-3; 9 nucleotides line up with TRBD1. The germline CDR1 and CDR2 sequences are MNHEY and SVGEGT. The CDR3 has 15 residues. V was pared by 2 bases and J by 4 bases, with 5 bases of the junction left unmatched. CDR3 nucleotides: TGTGCCAGCAGTTACACAGGGGGCGCGTCCACTGAAGCTTTCTTT. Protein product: CASSYTGGASTEAFF.

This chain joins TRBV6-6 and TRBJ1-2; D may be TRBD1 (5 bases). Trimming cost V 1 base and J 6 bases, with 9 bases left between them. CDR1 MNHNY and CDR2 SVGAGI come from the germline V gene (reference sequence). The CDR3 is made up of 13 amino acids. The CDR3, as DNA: TGTGCCAGCAGTTACTTCGGGGGGGATGGCTACACCTTC. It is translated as CASSYFGGDGYTF.

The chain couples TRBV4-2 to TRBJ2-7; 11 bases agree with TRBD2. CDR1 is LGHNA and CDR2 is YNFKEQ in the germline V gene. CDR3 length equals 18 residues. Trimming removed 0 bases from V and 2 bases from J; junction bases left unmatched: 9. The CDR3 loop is CASSQDHPASGRPYEQYF. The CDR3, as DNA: TGTGCCAGCAGCCAAGATCACCCAGCTAGCGGGAGGCCCTACGAGCAGTACTTC.

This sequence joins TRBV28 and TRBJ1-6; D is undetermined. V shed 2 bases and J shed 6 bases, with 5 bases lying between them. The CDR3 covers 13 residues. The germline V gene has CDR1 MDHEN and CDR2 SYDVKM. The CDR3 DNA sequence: TGTGCCAGCAGTTTAGTGGCTAATTCACCCCTCCACTTT. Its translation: CASSLVANSPLHF.

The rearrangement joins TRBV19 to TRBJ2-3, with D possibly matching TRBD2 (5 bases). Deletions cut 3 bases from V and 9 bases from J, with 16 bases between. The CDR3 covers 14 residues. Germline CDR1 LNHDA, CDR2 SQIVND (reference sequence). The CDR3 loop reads CASSIETLWETQYF. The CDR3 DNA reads TGTGCCAGTAGTATTGAGACCCTGTGGGAGACGCAGTATTTT.

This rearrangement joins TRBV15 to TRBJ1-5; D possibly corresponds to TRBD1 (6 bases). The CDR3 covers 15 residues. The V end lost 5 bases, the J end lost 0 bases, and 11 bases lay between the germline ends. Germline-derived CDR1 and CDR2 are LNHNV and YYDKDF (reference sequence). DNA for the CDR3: TGTGCCACCAGCTGGGGACATCTTAGCAATCAGCCCCAGCATTTT. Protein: CATSWGHLSNQPQHF. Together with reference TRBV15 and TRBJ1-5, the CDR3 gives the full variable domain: DAMVIQNPRYQVTQFGKPVTLSCSQTLNHNVMYWYQQKSSQAPKLLFHYYDKDFNNEADTPDNFQSRRPNTSFCFLDIRSPGLGDTAMYLCATSWGHLSNQPQHFGDGTRLSIL.

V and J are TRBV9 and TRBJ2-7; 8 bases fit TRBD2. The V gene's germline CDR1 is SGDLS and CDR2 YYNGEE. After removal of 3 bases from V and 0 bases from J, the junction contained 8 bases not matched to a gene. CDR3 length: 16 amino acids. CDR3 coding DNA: TGTGCCAGCAGCGCACCTTTAGCGGGACTCTCCTACGAGCAGTACTTC. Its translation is CASSAPLAGLSYEQYF.

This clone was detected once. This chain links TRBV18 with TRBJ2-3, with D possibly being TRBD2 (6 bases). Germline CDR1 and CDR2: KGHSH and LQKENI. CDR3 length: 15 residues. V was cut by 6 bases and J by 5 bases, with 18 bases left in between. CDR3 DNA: TGTGCCAGCTCGCCAGCGGGCGCGGCGGAAGATACGCAGTATTTT. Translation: CASSPAGAAEDTQYF.

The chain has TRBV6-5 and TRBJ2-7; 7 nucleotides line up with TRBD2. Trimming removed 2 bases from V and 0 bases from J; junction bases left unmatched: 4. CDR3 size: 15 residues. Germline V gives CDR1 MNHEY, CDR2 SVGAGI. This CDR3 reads CASSYRGDYSYEQYF. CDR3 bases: TGTGCCAGCAGTTACCGTGGGGACTACTCCTACGAGCAGTACTTC.

CDR3 nucleotide sequence: TGCGCCAGCAGCCAAGATCCAAGGGGAGGGCTGGACGAGCAGTACTTC. Protein sequence: CASSQDPRGGLDEQYF. The V gene is TRBV4-3, the J gene TRBJ2-7; 7 nucleotides match TRBD2. The CDR3 extends over 16 amino acids. With V trimmed by 0 bases and J by 5 bases, 10 bases remained unmatched. Germline V gene sequence: CDR1 LGHNA, CDR2 YSLEER.

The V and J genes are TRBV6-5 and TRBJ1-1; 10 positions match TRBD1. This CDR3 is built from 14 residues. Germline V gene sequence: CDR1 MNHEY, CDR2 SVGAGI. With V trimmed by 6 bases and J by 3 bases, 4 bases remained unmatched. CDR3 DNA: TGTGCCAGCAGCCGACAGGGGGCCGACACTGAAGCTTTCTTT. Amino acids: CASSRQGADTEAFF.

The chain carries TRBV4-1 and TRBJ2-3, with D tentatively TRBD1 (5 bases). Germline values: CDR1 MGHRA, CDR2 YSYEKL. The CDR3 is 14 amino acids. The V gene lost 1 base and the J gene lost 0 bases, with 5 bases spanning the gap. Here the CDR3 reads CASSQGQSTDTQYF. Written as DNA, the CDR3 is TGCGCCAGCAGCCAAGGACAGAGCACAGATACGCAGTATTTT.

CDR3 in DNA: TGTGCCAGCAGCTTAGCCCCACAGGGTGCTCTGGAAAAACTGTTTTTT. It codes for CASSLAPQGALEKLFF. The rearrangement links TRBV7-2 to TRBJ1-4; maybe TRBD1 (6 bases). V lost 0 bases and J lost 8, with 16 bases in between. The CDR3 is 16 residues long. Germline loops: CDR1 SGHTA, CDR2 FQGNSA.

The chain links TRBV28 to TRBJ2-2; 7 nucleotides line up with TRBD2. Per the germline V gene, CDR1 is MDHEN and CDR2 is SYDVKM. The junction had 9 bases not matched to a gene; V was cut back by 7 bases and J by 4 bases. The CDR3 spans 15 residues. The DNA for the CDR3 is TGTGCCAGCACCCCGGGAGGCGTCGGCACCGGGGAGCTGTTTTTT. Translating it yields CASTPGGVGTGELFF.

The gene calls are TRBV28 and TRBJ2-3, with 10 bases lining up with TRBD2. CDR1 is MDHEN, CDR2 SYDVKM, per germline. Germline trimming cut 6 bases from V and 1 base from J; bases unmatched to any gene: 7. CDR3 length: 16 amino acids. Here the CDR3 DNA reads TGTGCCAGCAGCTTTCCCGGGACTAGCGGCACAGATACGCAGTATTTT. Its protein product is CASSFPGTSGTDTQYF.

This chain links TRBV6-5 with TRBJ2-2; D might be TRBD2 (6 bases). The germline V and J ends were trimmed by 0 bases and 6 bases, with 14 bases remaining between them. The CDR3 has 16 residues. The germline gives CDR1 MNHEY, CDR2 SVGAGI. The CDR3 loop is CASSYSNSGVPGELFF. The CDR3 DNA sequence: TGTGCCAGCAGTTACTCGAATTCGGGAGTACCCGGGGAGCTGTTTTTT.

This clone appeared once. Written as DNA, the CDR3 is TGTGCCAGCATTCATACGGGACTCCCGAACACTGAAGCTTTCTTT. Protein: CASIHTGLPNTEAFF. The chain employs TRBV2 and TRBJ1-1; D perhaps matches TRBD1 (5 bases). Germline values: CDR1 SNHLY, CDR2 FYNNEI. This CDR3 is built from 15 residues. V gave up 7 bases and J gave up 1 base, with 16 bases separating them.

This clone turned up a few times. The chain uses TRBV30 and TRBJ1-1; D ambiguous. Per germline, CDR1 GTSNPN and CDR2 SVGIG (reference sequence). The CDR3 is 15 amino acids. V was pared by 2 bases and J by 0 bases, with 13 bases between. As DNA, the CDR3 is TGTGCCTGGAGTCTCGTCCGGGATATGAACACTGAAGCTTTCTTT. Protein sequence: CAWSLVRDMNTEAFF.

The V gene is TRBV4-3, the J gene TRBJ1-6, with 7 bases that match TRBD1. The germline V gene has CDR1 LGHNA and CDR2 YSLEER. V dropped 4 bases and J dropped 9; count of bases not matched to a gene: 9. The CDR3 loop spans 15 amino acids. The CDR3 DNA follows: TGCGCCAGCAGCCGAGGGCAGGGGGGAGGTTCACCCCTCCACTTT. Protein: CASSRGQGGGSPLHF.

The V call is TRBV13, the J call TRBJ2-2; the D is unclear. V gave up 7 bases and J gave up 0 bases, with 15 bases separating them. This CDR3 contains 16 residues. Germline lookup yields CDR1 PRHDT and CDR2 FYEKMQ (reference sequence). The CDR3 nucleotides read TGTGCCAGCATCCCCTCGCGGCAAACGAACACCGGGGAGCTGTTTTTT. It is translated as CASIPSRQTNTGELFF.

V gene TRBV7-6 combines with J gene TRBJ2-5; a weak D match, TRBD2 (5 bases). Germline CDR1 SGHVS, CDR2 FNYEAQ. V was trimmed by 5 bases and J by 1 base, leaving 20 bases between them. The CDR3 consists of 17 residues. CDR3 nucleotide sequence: TGTGCCAGCAGCACGACCCGACTCACTAGGTTCCAAGAGACCCAGTACTTC. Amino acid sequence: CASSTTRLTRFQETQYF.